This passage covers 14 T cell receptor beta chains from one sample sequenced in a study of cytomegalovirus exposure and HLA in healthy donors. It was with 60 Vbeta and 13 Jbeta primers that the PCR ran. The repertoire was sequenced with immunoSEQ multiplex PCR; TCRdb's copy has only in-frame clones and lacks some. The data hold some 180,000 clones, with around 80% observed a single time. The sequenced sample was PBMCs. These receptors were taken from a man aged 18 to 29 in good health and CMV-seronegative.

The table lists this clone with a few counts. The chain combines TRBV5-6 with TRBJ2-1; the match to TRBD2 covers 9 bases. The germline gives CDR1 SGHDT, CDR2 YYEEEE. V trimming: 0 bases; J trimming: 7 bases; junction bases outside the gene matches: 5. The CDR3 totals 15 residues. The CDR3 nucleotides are TGTGCCAGCAGCTTGGTTAGCGGGAGCTGGAATGAGCAGTTCTTC. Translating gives CASSLVSGSWNEQFF.

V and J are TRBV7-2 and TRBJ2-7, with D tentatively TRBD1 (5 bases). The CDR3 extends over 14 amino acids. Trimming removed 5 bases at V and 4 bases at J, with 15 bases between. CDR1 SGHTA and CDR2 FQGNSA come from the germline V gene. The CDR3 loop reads CASSPNRLLYEQYF. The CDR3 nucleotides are TGTGCCAGCAGCCCCAACAGGCTACTTTACGAGCAGTACTTC.

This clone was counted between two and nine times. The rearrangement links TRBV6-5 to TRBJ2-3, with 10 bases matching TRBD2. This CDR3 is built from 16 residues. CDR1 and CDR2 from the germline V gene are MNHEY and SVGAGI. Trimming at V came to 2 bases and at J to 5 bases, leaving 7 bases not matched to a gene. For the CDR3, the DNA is TGTGCCAGCAGTTACGTGGCTAGCGGGAGTATAGATACGCAGTATTTT. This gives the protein CASSYVASGSIDTQYF.

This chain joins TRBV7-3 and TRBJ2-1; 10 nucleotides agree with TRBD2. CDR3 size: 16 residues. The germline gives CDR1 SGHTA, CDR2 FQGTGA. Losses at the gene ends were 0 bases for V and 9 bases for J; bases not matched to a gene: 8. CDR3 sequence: CASSLTVSGGISEQFF. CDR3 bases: TGTGCCAGCAGCTTAACTGTTAGCGGGGGGATCAGTGAGCAGTTCTTC.

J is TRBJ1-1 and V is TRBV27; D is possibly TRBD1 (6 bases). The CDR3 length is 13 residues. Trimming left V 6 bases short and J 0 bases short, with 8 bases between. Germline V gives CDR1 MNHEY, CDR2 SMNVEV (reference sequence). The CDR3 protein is CASSPGVNTEAFF. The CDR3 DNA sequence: TGTGCCAGCAGCCCAGGGGTGAACACTGAAGCTTTCTTT.

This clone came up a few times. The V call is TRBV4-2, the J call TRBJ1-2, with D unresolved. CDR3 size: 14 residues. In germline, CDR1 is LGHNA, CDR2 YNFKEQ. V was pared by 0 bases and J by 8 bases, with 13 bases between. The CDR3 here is CASSQEASRGGYTF. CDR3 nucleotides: TGTGCCAGCAGCCAAGAGGCCTCTCGAGGGGGCTACACCTTC.

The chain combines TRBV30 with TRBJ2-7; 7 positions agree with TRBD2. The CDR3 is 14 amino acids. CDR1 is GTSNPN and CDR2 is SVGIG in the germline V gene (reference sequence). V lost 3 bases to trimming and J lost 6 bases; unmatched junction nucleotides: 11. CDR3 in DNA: TGTGCCTGGAGAGTTCGGGCGGGAGCGGTCGAGCAGTACTTC. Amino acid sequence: CAWRVRAGAVEQYF.

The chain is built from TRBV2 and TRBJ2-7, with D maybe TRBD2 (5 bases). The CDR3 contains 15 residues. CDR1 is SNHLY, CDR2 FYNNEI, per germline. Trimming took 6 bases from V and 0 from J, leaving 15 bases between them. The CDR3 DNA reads TGTGCCAGCAGCTCCCCCGGGAAGAGCTCCTACGAGCAGTACTTC. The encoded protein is CASSSPGKSSYEQYF.

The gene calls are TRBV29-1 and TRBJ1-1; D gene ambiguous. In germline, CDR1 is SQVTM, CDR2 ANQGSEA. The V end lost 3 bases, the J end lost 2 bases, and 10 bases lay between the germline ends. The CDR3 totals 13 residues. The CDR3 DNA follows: TGCAGCGTTGAGGTGAGCTTTAACACTGAAGCTTTCTTT. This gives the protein CSVEVSFNTEAFF.

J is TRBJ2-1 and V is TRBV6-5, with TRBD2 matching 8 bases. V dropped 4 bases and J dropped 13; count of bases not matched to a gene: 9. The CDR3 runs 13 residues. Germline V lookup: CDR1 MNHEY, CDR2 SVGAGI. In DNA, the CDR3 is TGTGCCAGCAGTTTAGGGACTAGTTCATTTCAGTTCTTC. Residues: CASSLGTSSFQFF.

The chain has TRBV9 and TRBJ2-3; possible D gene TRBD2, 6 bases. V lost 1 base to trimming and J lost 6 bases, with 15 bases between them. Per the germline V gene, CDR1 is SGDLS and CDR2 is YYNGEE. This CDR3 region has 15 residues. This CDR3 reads CASSVSGGTVDTQYF. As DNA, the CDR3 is TGTGCCAGCAGCGTAAGCGGCGGGACTGTGGATACGCAGTATTTT.

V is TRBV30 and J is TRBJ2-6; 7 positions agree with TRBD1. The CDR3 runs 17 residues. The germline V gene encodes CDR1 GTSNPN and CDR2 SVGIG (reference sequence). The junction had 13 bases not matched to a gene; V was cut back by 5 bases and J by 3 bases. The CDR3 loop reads CAWRHSWGQFGANVLTF. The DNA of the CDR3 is TGTGCCTGGCGGCATTCTTGGGGACAGTTTGGGGCCAACGTCCTGACTTTC.

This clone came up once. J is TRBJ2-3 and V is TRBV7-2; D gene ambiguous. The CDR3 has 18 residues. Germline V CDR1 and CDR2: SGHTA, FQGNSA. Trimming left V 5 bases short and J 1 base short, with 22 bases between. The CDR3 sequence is CASSDHLSATWGTDTQYF. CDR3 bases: TGTGCCAGCAGCGATCACCTCAGCGCTACCTGGGGCACAGATACGCAGTATTTT.

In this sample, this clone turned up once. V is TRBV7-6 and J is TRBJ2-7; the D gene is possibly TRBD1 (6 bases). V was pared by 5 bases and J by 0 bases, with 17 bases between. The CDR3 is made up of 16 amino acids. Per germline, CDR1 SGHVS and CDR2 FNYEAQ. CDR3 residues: CASSLYHRQDSYEQYF. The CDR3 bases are TGTGCCAGCAGCCTCTACCATAGACAGGACTCCTACGAGCAGTACTTC.